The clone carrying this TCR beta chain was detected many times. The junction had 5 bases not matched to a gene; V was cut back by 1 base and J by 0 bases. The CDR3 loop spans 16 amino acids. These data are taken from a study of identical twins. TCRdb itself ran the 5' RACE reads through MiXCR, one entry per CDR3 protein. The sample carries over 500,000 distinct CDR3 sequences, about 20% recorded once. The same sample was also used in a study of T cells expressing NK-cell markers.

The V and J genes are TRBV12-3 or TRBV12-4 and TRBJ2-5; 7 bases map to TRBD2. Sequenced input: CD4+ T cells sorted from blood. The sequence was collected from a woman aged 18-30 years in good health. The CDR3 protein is CASSLDLGGNQETQYF. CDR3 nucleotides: TGTGCCAGCAGTTTAGATCTCGGGGGGAACCAAGAGACCCAGTACTTC.